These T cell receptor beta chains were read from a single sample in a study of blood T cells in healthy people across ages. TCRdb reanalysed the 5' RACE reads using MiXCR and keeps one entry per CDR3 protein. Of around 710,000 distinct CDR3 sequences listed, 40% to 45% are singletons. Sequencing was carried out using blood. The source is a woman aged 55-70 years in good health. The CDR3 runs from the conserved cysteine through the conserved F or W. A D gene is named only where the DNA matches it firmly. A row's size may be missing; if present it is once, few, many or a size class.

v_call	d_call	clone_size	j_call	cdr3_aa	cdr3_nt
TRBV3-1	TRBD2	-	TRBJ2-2	CASSPLAGGPTGELFF	TGTGCCAGCAGTCCTCTAGCGGGAGGGCCCACCGGGGAGCTGTTTTTT
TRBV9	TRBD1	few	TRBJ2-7	CASSVASGTGPYEQYF	TGTGCCAGCAGCGTAGCCTCCGGGACAGGACCTTACGAGCAGTACTTC
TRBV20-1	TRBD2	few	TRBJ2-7	CSAPTPSGVPEQYF	TGCAGTGCTCCTACGCCTAGCGGAGTCCCCGAGCAGTACTTC
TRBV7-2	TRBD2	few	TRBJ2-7	CASSLAGTSPYEQYF	TGTGCCAGCAGCTTAGCCGGGACTAGTCCCTACGAGCAGTACTTC
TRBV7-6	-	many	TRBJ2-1	CASSFNRRGNEQFF	TGTGCCAGCAGCTTTAACAGGAGGGGCAATGAGCAGTTCTTC
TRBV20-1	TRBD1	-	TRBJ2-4	CSALDGTGLGNIQYF	TGCAGTGCTCTCGACGGGACAGGGTTGGGAAACATTCAGTACTTC
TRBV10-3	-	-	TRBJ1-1	CAISDRNTEAFF	TGTGCCATCAGTGATAGGAACACTGAAGCTTTCTTT
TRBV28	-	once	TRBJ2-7	CASSFGGRGASEQYF	TGTGCCAGCAGTTTTGGGGGGAGGGGGGCTAGCGAGCAGTACTTC
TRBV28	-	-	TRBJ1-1	CASSLSAGTEAFF	TGTGCCAGCAGTTTATCCGCCGGGACTGAAGCTTTCTTT
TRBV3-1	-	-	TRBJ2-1	CASSPGTDETYKEQFF	TGTGCCAGCAGCCCCGGGACGGATGAAACCTACAAGGAGCAGTTCTTC
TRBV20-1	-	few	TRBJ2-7	CSAQPVGGRGQYF	TGCAGTGCTCAGCCCGTCGGAGGGCGTGGGCAGTACTTC
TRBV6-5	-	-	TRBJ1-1	CASSTEYRIATEAFF	TGTGCCAGCAGTACAGAGTACAGGATCGCCACTGAAGCTTTCTTT
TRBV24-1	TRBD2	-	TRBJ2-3	CATIDKRGGSTDTQYF	TGTGCCACCATTGACAAGCGGGGGGGCAGCACAGATACGCAGTATTTT